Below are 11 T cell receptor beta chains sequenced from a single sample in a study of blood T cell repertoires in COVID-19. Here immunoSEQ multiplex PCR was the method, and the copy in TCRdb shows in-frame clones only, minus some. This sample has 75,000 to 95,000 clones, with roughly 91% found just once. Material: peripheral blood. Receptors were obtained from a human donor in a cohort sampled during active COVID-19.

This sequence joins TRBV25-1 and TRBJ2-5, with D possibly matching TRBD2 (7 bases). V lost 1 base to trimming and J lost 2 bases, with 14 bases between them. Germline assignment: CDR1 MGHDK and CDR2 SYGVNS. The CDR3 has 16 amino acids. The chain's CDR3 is CASSEWGGASQETQYF. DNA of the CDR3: TGTGCCAGCAGTGAATGGGGGGGGGCCTCACAAGAGACCCAGTACTTC.

Written as DNA, the CDR3 is TGCAGCGCCGGACCCCGACAGGGGGCGTTCGGCTACACCTTC. Translating gives CSAGPRQGAFGYTF. The J gene is TRBJ1-2, the V gene TRBV29-1, with TRBD1 identical over 10 bases. Trimming took 7 bases from V and 8 from J; bases not matched to a gene: 13. CDR3 length: 14 residues. Germline V lookup: CDR1 SQVTM, CDR2 ANQGSEA.

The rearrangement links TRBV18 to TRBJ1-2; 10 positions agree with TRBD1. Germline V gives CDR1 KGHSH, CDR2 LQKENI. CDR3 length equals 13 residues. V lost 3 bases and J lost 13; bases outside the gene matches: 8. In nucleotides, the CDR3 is TGTGCCAGCTCACCCCGGACAGGGGGGGAGGCCACCTTC. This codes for CASSPRTGGEATF.

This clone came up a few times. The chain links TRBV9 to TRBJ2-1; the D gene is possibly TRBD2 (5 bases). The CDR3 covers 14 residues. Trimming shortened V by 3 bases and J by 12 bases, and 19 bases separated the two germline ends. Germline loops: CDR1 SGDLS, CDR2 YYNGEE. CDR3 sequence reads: CASSGPPDYLRQFF. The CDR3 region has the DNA TGTGCCAGCAGCGGCCCTCCCGACTACCTTCGGCAGTTCTTC.

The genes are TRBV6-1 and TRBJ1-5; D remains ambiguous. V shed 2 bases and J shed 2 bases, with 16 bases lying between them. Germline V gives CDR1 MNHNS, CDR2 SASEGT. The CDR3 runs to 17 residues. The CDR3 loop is CASSETTWEKRNQPQHF. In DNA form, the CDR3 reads TGTGCCAGCAGTGAAACAACGTGGGAGAAGCGCAATCAGCCCCAGCATTTT.

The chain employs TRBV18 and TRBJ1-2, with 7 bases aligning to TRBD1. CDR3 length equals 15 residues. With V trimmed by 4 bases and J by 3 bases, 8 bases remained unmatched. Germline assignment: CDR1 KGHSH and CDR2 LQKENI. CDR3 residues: CASSLNRDRDYGYTF. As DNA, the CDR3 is TGTGCCAGCTCACTCAACCGGGACAGAGACTATGGCTACACCTTC.

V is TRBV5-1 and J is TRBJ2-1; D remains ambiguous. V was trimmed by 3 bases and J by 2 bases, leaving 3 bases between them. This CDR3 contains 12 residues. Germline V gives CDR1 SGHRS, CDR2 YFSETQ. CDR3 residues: CASSSTYNEQFF. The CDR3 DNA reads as TGCGCCAGCAGCTCCACCTACAATGAGCAGTTCTTC.

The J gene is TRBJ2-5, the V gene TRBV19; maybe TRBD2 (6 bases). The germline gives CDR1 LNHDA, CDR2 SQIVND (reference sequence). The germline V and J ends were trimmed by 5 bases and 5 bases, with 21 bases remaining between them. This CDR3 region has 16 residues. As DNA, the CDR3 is TGTGCCAGTAGTCCTCCACCGGGACTGGCGCAGGAGACCCAGTACTTC. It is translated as CASSPPPGLAQETQYF.

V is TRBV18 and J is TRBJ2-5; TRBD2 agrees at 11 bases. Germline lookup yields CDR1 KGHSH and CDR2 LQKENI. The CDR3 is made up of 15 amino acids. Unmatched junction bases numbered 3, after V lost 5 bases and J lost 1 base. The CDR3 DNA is TGTGCCAGCTCAATCGGGACTAGCGGCCAAGAGACCCAGTACTTC. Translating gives CASSIGTSGQETQYF.

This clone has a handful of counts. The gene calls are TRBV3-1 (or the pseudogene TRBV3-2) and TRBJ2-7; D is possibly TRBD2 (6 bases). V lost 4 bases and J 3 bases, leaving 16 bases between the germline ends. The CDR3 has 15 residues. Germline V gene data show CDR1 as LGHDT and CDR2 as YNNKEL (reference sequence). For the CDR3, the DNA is TGTGCCAGCAGCCCCAGCGGAGGGAGTGTCTACGAGCAGTACTTC. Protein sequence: CASSPSGGSVYEQYF.

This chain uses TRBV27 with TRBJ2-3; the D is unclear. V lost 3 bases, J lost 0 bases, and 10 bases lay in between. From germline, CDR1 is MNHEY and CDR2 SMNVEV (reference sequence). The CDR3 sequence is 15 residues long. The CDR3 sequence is CASSLGSLSTDTQYF. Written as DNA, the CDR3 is TGTGCCAGCAGTTTGGGCAGCCTCAGCACAGATACGCAGTATTTT.